This T cell receptor (beta chain) came from a study of graft-versus-host responses after intestinal transplantation (dated by TCRdb to the early 2020s). A note on the overall study: The transplants that recipients got were multivisceral, liver-intestinal, or isolated intestinal. Every recipient was given anti-thymocyte globulin induction, then maintenance tacrolimus and steroids for about 3 years. After intestinal transplantation, graft-versus-host and host-versus-graft alloreactive T cell clones were followed in the graft, circulation and bone marrow using bulk TCR-beta CDR3 sequencing. Alloreactive clones were identified by sequencing pre-transplant mixed lymphocyte reaction products and comparing them with unstimulated pre-transplant donor and recipient T cells. The cohort enrolled some 25 intestinal transplant recipients including one retransplant, and 3 patients lacking pretransplant specimens were excluded. Donor T cell macrochimerism was defined as a peak of at least 4% donor T cells among recipient peripheral blood mononuclear cells. Rather than being sequenced by the commercial service, samples from three later patients were sequenced in-house on an Illumina MiSeq and processed with MiXCR. The investigation overall reported the following: Peak levels of circulating GvH clones were associated with declines in HvG clones early after transplant. GvH clones were found in recipient bone marrow, and some of the GvH clones appeared earlier in ileal mucosa or blood, which is consistent with an intestinal mucosal origin. High GvH to HvG T cell clonal ratios were observed in the allografts of patients with donor T cell macrochimerism. The conclusions were limited by the relatively low number and heterogeneity of the intestinal transplant patients.

Of note for this clone: Its antigen is still unknown. Base-call qualities are not available, and no considerably larger clone is one nucleotide away.

In the paper's terms, the time point label means: cells obtained before transplantation from donor or recipient. CD3+CD4+ and CD3+CD8+ populations were FACS-sorted from unstimulated pre-transplant donor and recipient cells taken from spleen or lymph nodes. From a lookup of the germline V gene, CDR1 and CDR2 are LGHNA and YSLEER. The CDR3 contains 17 residues, cysteine and phenylalanine counted. CDR3 DNA only is kept here, 51 bases in frame from base 1. V is cut back by 4 bases and J by 0 bases, with 5 bases in the junction unmatched. Libraries came from the immunoSEQ multiplex PCR assay. For most patients, genomic DNA was isolated with the Qiagen DNeasy Blood and Tissue Kit and sent frozen to Adaptive Biotechnologies for TCR sequencing. High-throughput TCR-beta CDR3 sequencing of genomic DNA from most patients was performed by Adaptive Biotechnologies. In the source study's methods: TCR sequencing data were retrieved from Adaptive's ImmunoSEQ software for about 17 patients, whereas a few other patients were processed with MiXCR and VDJtools. To correct CD4 versus CD8 sorting errors, any sequence found in both subsets at a frequency ratio below 5:1 was removed. CDR3 nucleotide sequences shared by donor and recipient were removed because the origin of these sequences could not be assigned. To be classed as alloreactive, a clone needed at least 2-fold expansion over unstimulated cells and a minimum CFSE-low frequency of 0.002% (template counts) or 0.001% (read counts). Mappable clones were those detected in sequenced pre-transplant spleen, lymph node, or MLR CFSE-low populations of the donor or recipient. The cumulative frequency of alloreactive clones was calculated as a percentage of all sequences, weighted by copy number. TCRdb took this table from immuneACCESS and kept in-frame rearrangements with V and J called. Such tables lack part of the clones; where checked against another copy, unresolved V genes explain under half of the gap, and the rest is unexplained. V and J calls and clone size follow that table, whereas D and trimming were derived from the DNA. In this sample the table shows around 110,000 clones, about nine tenths of which occur a single time. Approximately 0.18% of the sample is held by the ten biggest clonotypes.

The chain is encoded by TRBV4-3 joined to TRBJ2-3, with 12 bases matching TRBD2. The clonotype originates from a human donor who received an intestinal transplant. Sequencing used unstimulated CD4+ T cells sorted from spleen or lymph node cells, obtained before intestinal transplant. The bases are TGCGCCAGCAGCCCCCGGACTAGCGGGGTAAGCACAGATACGCAGTATTTT. Translated, it reads CASSPRTSGVSTDTQYF.